Listed below are T cell receptor beta chains from one sample, sequenced in a study of cytomegalovirus exposure and HLA in healthy donors. Assay: immunoSEQ multiplex PCR; the TCRdb copy retains only in-frame clones and omits some. This table holds around 120,000 clones, more than 60% found once. Sequencing used PBMCs. The source of these receptors is a man in his forties or fifties in good health and CMV-seropositive. Both conserved end residues are part of each CDR3. The D gene is left open where the match is weak. Clone size is not always given. Where it is, it says once, few, many or a class for expanded clones.

CDR3	DNA	D	size	V	J	length
CASSFPTSGLSYEQYF	TGTGCCAGCAGTTTTCCGACTAGCGGCCTCTCCTACGAGCAGTACTTC	TRBD2	-	TRBV6-5	TRBJ2-7	16
CAISVGQGDQPQHF	TGTGCCATCAGTGTGGGACAGGGCGATCAGCCCCAGCATTTT	TRBD1	-	TRBV10-3	TRBJ1-5	14
CASREQGAYQYGYTF	TGTGCCAGCAGGGAACAGGGGGCGTATCAATATGGCTACACCTTC	TRBD1	few	TRBV2	TRBJ1-2	15
CATAEYHRAKLYF	TGTGCCACAGCGGAGTATCACAGGGCGAAGCTGTACTTC	-	-	TRBV6-1	TRBJ2-7	13
CASSPGQGWNTEAFF	TGTGCCAGCAGCCCGGGACAGGGGTGGAACACTGAAGCTTTCTTT	TRBD1	-	TRBV13	TRBJ1-1	15
CSVQTNQETQYF	TGCAGCGTTCAGACTAACCAAGAGACCCAGTACTTC	-	-	TRBV29-1	TRBJ2-5	12
CASSLGDRNYGYTF	TGCGCCAGCAGTCTCGGGGACAGGAACTATGGCTACACCTTC	TRBD1	-	TRBV5-1	TRBJ1-2	14
CASSIGEIRGLAGNTGELFF	TGTGCCAGTAGTATAGGAGAGATCCGCGGACTAGCGGGGAACACCGGGGAGCTGTTTTTT	TRBD2	-	TRBV19	TRBJ2-2	20
CASSLGLGVDTGELFF	TGTGCCAGCAGCTTAGGGCTAGGGGTCGACACCGGGGAGCTGTTTTTT	-	few	TRBV7-6	TRBJ2-2	16
CASSPQQTGAHEQYF	TGTGCCAGTAGCCCCCAACAGACAGGGGCCCACGAGCAGTACTTC	TRBD1	few	TRBV19	TRBJ2-7	15
CASSQDYVRNTGELFF	TGTGCCAGCAGCCAAGATTATGTTAGGAACACCGGGGAGCTGTTTTTT	-	-	TRBV4-2	TRBJ2-2	16
CASRRQVGPETQYF	TGTGCCAGCAGACGACAGGTGGGGCCAGAGACCCAGTACTTC	-	-	TRBV6-5	TRBJ2-5	14
CASSGLKGTSFYEQYF	TGTGCCAGCAGTGGATTGAAGGGGACTAGCTTCTACGAGCAGTACTTC	TRBD2	-	TRBV27	TRBJ2-7	16
CASSFSTGAGTGELFF	TGTGCCAGCAGCTTCTCCACAGGGGCGGGCACCGGGGAGCTGTTTTTT	TRBD1	-	TRBV7-2	TRBJ2-2	16
CASSEGRTGAPTDTQYF	TGTGCCAGCAGTGAAGGAAGGACAGGGGCGCCCACAGATACGCAGTATTTT	TRBD1	few	TRBV6-1	TRBJ2-3	17
CASRMMQATFNSPLHF	TGTGCCAGCAGAATGATGCAGGCAACCTTTAATTCACCCCTCCACTTT	-	-	TRBV27	TRBJ1-6	16
CASSVTSTVASTDTQYF	TGTGCCAGCAGCGTAACCTCGACAGTTGCTAGCACAGATACGCAGTATTTT	-	-	TRBV9	TRBJ2-3	17
CASSSDRGGTDTQYF	TGTGCCAGCAGTTCGGACAGGGGTGGGACAGATACGCAGTATTTT	TRBD1	few	TRBV2	TRBJ2-3	15
CASSVGTGGNTEAFF	TGTGCCAGCAGCGTAGGGACAGGGGGGAATACTGAAGCTTTCTTT	TRBD1	few	TRBV9	TRBJ1-1	15